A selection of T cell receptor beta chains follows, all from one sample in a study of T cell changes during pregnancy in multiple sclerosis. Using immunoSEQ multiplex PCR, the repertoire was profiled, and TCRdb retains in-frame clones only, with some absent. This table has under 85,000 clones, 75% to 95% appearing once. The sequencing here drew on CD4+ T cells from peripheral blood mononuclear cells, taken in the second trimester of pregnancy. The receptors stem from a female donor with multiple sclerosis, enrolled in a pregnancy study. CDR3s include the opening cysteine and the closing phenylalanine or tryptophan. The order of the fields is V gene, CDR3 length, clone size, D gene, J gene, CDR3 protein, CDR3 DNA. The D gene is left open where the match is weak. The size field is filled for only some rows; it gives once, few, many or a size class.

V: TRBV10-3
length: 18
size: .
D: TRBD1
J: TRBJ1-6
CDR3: CAISVKGRDSSYNSPLHF
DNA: TGTGCCATCAGTGTTAAGGGACGGGACAGCTCCTATAATTCACCCCTCCACTTT

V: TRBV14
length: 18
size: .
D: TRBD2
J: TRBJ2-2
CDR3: CASSQEKRTRANTGELFF
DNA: TGTGCCAGCAGCCAAGAAAAAAGGACTAGGGCGAACACCGGGGAGCTGTTTTTT

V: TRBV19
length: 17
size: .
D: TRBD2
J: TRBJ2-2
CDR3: CASGRPLPLAGTGELFF
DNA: TGTGCCAGTGGCCGACCACTCCCGCTAGCGGGGACCGGGGAGCTGTTTTTT

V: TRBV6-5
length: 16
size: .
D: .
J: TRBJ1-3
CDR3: CASSYRGSISGNTIYF
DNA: TGTGCCAGCAGTTACCGGGGATCGATCTCTGGAAACACCATATATTTT

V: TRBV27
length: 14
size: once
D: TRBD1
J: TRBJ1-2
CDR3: CASHPTGGADGYTF
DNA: TGTGCCAGCCATCCTACAGGGGGCGCGGATGGCTACACCTTC

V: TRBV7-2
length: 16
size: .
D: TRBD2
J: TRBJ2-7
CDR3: CASSRGPGTSGYEQYF
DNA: TGTGCCAGCAGTAGGGGACCCGGGACTAGCGGATACGAGCAGTACTTC

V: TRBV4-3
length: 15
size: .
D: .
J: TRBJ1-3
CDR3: CASSLTGRSGNTIYF
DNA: TGCGCCAGCAGCCTTACAGGAAGATCTGGAAACACCATATATTTT

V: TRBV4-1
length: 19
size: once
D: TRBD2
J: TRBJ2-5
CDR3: CASSQEDGLAGGAVGTQYF
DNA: TGCGCCAGCAGCCAAGAAGATGGACTAGCGGGGGGGGCGGTGGGGACCCAGTACTTC

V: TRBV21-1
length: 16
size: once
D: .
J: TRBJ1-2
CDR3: CASSKIGQGTNYGYTF
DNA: TGTGCCAGCAGCAAAATCGGACAGGGGACGAACTATGGCTACACCTTC

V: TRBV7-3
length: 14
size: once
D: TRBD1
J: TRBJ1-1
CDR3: CASSLRQGATEAFF
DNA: TGTGCCAGCAGCTTAAGACAGGGAGCCACTGAAGCTTTCTTT

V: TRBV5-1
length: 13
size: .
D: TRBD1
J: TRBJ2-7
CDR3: CASSWGQGLEQYF
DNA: TGCGCCAGCAGCTGGGGACAGGGTCTCGAGCAGTACTTC

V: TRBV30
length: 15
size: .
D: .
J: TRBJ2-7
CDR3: CAWNRDRGAGYEQYF
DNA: TGTGCCTGGAACCGAGACAGGGGAGCGGGGTACGAGCAGTACTTC

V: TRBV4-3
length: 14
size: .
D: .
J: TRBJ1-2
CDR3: CASSQDTGYTGYTF
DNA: TGCGCCAGCAGCCAAGATACAGGGTATACTGGCTACACCTTC

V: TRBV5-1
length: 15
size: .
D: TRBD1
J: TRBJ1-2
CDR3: CASSLGGTGDYGYTF
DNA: TGCGCCAGCAGCTTGGGGGGGACAGGCGACTATGGCTACACCTTC

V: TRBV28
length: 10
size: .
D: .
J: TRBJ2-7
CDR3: CATLGVKQYF
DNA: TGTGCCACTCTAGGCGTCAAGCAGTACTTC

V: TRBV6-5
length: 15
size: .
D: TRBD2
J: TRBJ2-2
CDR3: CASRTGRLNTGELFF
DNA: TGTGCCAGCAGAACCGGGAGGCTGAACACCGGGGAGCTGTTTTTT

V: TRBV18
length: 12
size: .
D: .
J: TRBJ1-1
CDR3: CASSLSGVEAFF
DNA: TGTGCCAGCTCACTATCAGGGGTAGAAGCTTTCTTT

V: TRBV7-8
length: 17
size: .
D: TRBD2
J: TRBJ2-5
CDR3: CASSPHRLAGYTETQYF
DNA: TGTGCCAGCAGCCCTCATAGACTAGCGGGGTATACGGAGACCCAGTACTTC

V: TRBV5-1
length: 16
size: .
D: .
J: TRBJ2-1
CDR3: CASNWKFAGDYNEQFF
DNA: TGCGCCAGCAACTGGAAATTTGCGGGCGACTACAATGAGCAGTTCTTC

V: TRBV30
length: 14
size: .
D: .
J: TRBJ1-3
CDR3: CAWRVSGSGNTIYF
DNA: TGTGCCTGGAGGGTCTCCGGGTCTGGAAACACCATATATTTT

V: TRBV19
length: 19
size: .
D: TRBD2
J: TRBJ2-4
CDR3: CASSWTSGGAEVSKNIQYF
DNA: TGTGCCAGTAGTTGGACTAGCGGGGGGGCTGAAGTAAGCAAAAACATTCAGTACTTC

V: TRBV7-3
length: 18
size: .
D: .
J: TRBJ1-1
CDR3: CASSLRMRSVHANTEAFF
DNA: TGTGCCAGCAGCTTAAGGATGAGGAGTGTGCACGCCAACACTGAAGCTTTCTTT

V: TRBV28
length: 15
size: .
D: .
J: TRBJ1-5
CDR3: CASSRTSTGGQPQHF
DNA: TGTGCCAGCAGTCGGACGTCGACAGGAGGTCAGCCCCAGCATTTT

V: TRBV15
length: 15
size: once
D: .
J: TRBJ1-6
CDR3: CATSLLAQGGSPLHF
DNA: TGTGCCACCAGCCTATTAGCACAGGGTGGTTCACCCCTCCACTTT

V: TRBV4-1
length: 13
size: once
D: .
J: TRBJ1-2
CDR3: CASSQTLEYGYTF
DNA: TGCGCCAGCAGCCAAACCCTGGAGTATGGCTACACCTTC

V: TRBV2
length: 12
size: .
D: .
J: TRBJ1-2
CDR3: CASYDRRYGYTF
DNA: TGTGCCAGCTACGACAGGCGGTATGGCTACACCTTC

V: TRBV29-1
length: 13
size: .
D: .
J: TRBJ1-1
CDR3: CSGLDHPNTEAFF
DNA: TGCAGCGGCTTAGATCATCCGAACACTGAAGCTTTCTTT

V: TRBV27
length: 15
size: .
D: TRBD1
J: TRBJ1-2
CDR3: CASSPPTGTLYGYTF
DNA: TGTGCCAGCAGTCCCCCGACAGGGACCCTTTATGGCTACACCTTC

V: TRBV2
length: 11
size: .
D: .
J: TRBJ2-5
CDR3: CASSFEETQYF
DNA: TGTGCCAGCAGCTTTGAAGAGACCCAGTACTTC

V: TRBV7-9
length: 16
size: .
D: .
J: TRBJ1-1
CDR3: CASSLAVAGLPTEAFF
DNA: TGTGCCAGCAGCTTAGCCGTCGCAGGGTTACCGACTGAAGCTTTCTTT

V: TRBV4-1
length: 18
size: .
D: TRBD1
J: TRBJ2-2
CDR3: CASSLRDRGFANTGELFF
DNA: TGCGCCAGCAGCCTCCGGGACAGGGGTTTTGCGAACACCGGGGAGCTGTTTTTT

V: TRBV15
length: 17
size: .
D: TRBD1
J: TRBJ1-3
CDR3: CATRKQRTGSSGNTIYF
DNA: TGTGCCACCAGAAAACAACGGACAGGGAGCTCTGGAAACACCATATATTTT

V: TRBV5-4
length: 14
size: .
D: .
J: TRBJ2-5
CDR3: CASSYGQNQETQYF
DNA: TGTGCCAGCAGCTACGGACAGAACCAAGAGACCCAGTACTTC

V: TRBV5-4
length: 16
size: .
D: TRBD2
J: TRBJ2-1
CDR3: CASSIGLAGGSNEQFF
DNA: TGTGCCAGCAGCATCGGACTAGCGGGAGGATCCAATGAGCAGTTCTTC

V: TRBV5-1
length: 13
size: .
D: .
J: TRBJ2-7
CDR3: CASSLASTYQQYF
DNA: TGCGCCAGCAGCTTGGCGTCAACCTACCAGCAGTACTTC

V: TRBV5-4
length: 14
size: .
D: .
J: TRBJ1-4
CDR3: CASSWAGTNEKLFF
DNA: TGTGCCAGCAGCTGGGCTGGCACTAATGAAAAACTGTTTTTT

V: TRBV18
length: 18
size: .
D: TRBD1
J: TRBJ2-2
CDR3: CASSPLPGQGVGTGELFF
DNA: TGTGCCAGCTCACCACTACCGGGACAGGGTGTTGGGACCGGGGAGCTGTTTTTT

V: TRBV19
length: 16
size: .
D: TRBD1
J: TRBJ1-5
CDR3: CASSSRQGAGNQPQHF
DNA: TGTGCCAGTAGTTCGCGACAGGGGGCAGGCAATCAGCCCCAGCATTTT

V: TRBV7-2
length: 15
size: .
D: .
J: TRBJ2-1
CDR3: CASSLVGNDWNEQFF
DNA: TGTGCCAGCAGCTTAGTTGGCAACGATTGGAATGAGCAGTTCTTC

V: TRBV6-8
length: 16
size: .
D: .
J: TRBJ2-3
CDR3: CASMYPSNRATDTQYF
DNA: TGTGCCAGCATGTACCCTTCCAACAGAGCCACAGATACGCAGTATTTT

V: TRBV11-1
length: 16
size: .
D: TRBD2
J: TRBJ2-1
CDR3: CASSRPGLAAYNEQFF
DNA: TGTGCCAGCAGCCGTCCGGGACTAGCGGCCTACAATGAGCAGTTCTTC

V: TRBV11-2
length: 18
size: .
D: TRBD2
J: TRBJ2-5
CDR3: CASSLLAGLGREKETQYF
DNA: TGTGCCAGCAGCTTACTGGCAGGGCTGGGGCGGGAGAAAGAGACCCAGTACTTC

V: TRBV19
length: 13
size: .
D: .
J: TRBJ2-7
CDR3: CASSRRHGNEQYF
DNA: TGTGCCAGTAGTCGGAGACACGGGAACGAGCAGTACTTC

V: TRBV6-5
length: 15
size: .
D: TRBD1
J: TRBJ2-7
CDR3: CASSRDRDESNEQYF
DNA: TGTGCCAGCAGTCGTGACAGGGATGAATCGAACGAGCAGTACTTC

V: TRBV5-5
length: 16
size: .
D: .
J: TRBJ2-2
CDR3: CASSQELNNVAGELFF
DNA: TGTGCCAGCAGCCAGGAACTCAATAACGTCGCCGGGGAGCTGTTTTTT

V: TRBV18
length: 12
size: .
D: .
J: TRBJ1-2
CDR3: CASSLTGSSYTF
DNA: TGTGCCAGCTCACTGACTGGGTCTAGCTACACCTTC

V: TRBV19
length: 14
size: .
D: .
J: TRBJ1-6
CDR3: CASSPRHDNSPLHF
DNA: TGTGCCAGTAGTCCGAGACATGATAATTCACCCCTCCACTTT

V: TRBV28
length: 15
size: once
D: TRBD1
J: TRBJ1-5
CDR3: CASSWGQGNNQPQHF
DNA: TGTGCCAGCAGTTGGGGACAGGGCAACAATCAGCCCCAGCATTTT

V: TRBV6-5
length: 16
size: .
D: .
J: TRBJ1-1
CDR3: CASSYSIGPGQAEAFF
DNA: TGTGCCAGCAGTTACTCGATAGGCCCAGGCCAAGCTGAAGCTTTCTTT

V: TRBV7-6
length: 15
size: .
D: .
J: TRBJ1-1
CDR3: CASSPMTVTNTEAFF
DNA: TGTGCCAGCAGCCCGATGACAGTTACGAACACTGAAGCTTTCTTT

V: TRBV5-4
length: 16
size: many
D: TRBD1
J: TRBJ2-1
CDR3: CASSLTGQSSYNEQFF
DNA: TGTGCCAGCAGCTTGACGGGACAGAGCTCCTACAATGAGCAGTTCTTC

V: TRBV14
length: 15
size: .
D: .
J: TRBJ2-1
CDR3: CASSQGAGSYNEQFF
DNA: TGTGCCAGCAGCCAAGGCGCGGGGTCCTACAATGAGCAGTTCTTC

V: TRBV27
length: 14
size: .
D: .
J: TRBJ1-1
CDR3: CASRGRVGGTEAFF
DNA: TGTGCCAGCAGGGGCCGGGTTGGAGGCACTGAAGCTTTCTTT